This TCR beta chain was captured in a study of shared clonotypes between healthy human individuals. Germline V gives CDR1 SGHRS, CDR2 YFSETQ. The length of the CDR3 is 15 residues. Trimming removed 0 bases at V and 0 bases at J, with 8 bases between. Some clones are missing from TCRdb's copy, which holds only in-frame ones; the method was immunoSEQ multiplex PCR. Of 2 million to 3 million clones listed, approximately 93% are singletons. Sequencing used naive CD4+ T cells from PBMCs. Stated subset: CD45RA+ positively selected. The clonotype was recovered from a young man in good health. Some clones in this sample may be carry-over from other donors' samples. The V gene is TRBV5-1, the J gene TRBJ2-3, with unresolved D. In nucleotides, the CDR3 is TGCGCCAGCAGCTTGGTACCGGATAGCACAGATACGCAGTATTTT. It is translated as CASSLVPDSTDTQYF.